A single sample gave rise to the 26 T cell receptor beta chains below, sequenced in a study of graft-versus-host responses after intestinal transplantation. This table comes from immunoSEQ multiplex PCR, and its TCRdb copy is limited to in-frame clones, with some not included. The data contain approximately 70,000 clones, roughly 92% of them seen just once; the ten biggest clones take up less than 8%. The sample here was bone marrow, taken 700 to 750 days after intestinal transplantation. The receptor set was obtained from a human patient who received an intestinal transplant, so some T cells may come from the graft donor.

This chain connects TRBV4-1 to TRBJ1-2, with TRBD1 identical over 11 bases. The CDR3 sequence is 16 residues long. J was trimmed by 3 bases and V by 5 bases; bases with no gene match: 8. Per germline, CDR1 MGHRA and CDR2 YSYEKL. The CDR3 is CASSDYPGQGDYGYTF. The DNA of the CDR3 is TGCGCCAGCAGCGATTATCCGGGACAGGGGGACTATGGCTACACCTTC.

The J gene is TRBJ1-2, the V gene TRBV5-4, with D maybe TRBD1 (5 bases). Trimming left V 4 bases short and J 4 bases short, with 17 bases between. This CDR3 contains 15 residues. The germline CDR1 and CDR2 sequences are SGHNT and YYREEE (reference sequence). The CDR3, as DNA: TGTGCCAGCAGCAACGCCGGGACGGCATTCTATGGCTACACCTTC. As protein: CASSNAGTAFYGYTF.

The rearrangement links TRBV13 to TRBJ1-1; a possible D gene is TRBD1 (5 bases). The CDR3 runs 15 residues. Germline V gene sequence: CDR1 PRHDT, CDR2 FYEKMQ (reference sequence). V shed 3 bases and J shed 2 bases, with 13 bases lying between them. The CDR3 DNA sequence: TGTGCCAGCAGCTTCAGACAGATACTAAACACTGAAGCTTTCTTT. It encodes CASSFRQILNTEAFF.

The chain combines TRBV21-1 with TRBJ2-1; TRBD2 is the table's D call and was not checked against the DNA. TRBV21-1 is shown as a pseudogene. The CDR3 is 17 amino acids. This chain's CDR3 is CASSLASTSPYYNEQFF. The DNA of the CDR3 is TGTGCCAGCAGCCTAGCGAGTACCAGCCCTTACTACAATGAGCAGTTCTTC.

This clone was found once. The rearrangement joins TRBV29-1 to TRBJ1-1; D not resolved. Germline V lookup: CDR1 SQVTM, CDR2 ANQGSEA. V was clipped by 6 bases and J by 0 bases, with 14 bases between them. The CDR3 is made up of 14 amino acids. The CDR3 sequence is CSVHYILMNTEAFF. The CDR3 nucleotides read TGCAGCGTCCACTACATCCTCATGAACACTGAAGCTTTCTTT.

CDR3 DNA: TGTGCCAGCAGAGCCGGGACTAGCGGGAGTGCTGAGCAGTTCTTC. Its translation is CASRAGTSGSAEQFF. This chain links TRBV7-9 with TRBJ2-1; 14 bases are a match to TRBD2. The V gene's germline CDR1 is SEHNR and CDR2 FQNEAQ (reference sequence). The J segment lost 9 bases and the V segment lost 6 bases, leaving 7 bases of the junction unmatched. CDR3 length equals 15 residues. Drawing the rest from reference TRBV7-9 and TRBJ2-1, the complete variable domain is DTGVSQNPRHKITKRGQNVTFRCDPISEHNRLYWYRQTLGQGPEFLTYFQNEAQLEKSRLLSDRFSAERPKGSFSTLEIQRTEQGDSAMYLCASRAGTSGSAEQFFGPGTRLTVL.

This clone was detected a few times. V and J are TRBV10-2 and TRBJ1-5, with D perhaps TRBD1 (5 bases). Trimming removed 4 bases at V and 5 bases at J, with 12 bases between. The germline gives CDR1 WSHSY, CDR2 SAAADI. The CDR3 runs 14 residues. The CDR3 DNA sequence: TGCGCCAGCAGTGGGATAGGGGAACATCAGCCCCAGCATTTT. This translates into CASSGIGEHQPQHF.

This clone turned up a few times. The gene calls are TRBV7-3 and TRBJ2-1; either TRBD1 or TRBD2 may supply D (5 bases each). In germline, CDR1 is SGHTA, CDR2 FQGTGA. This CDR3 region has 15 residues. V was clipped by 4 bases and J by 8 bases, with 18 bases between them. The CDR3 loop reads CASSSGTKLGYEQFF. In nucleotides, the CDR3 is TGTGCCAGCAGCTCCGGGACCAAGCTCGGCTATGAGCAGTTCTTC.

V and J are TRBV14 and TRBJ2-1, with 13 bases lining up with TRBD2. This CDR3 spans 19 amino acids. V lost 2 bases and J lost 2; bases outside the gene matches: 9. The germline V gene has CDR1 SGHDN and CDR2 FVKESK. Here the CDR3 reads CASSQPGLAGAFTYNEQFF. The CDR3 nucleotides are TGTGCCAGCAGCCAACCAGGACTAGCGGGAGCCTTTACCTACAATGAGCAGTTCTTC.

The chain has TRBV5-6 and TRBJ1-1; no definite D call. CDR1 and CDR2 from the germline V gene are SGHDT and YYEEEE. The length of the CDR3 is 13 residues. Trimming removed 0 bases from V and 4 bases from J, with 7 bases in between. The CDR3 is CASSLGQVTEAFF. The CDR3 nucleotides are TGTGCCAGCAGCTTGGGACAAGTCACTGAAGCTTTCTTT. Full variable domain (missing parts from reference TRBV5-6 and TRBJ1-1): DAGVTQSPTHLIKTRGQQVTLRCSPKSGHDTVSWYQQALGQGPQFIFQYYEEEERQRGNFPDRFSGHQFPNYSSELNVNALLLGDSALYLCASSLGQVTEAFFGQGTRLTVV.

The CDR3 sequence is CASSLGLAAYNEQFF. CDR3 nucleotide sequence: TGTGCCAGCAGCCTCGGACTAGCGGCCTACAATGAGCAGTTCTTC. The chain joins TRBV7-2 to TRBJ2-1, with 10 bases aligning to TRBD2. The CDR3 sequence is 15 residues long. The V segment lost 5 bases and the J segment 2 bases; nucleotides outside the gene matches: 3. Germline values: CDR1 SGHTA, CDR2 FQGNSA.

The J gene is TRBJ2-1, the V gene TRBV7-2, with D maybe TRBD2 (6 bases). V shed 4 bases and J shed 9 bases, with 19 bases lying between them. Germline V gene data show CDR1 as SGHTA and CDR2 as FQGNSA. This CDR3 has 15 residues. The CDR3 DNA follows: TGTGCCAGCAGCTCCTTAGCGGAAACCCTCGGTGAGCAGTTCTTC. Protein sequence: CASSSLAETLGEQFF.

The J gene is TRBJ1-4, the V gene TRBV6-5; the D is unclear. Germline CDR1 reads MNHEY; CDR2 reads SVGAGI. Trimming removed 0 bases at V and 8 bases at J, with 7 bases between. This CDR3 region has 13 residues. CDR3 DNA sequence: TGTGCCAGCAGTTACTCTGACGGGGAAAAACTGTTTTTT. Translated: CASSYSDGEKLFF.

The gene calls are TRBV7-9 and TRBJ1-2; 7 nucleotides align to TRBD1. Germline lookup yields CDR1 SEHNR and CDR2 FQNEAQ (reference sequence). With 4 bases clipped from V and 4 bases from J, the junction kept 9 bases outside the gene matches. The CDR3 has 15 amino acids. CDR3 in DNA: TGTGCCAGCAGCTCGGGACAGATCATTCCCTATGGCTACACCTTC. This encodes CASSSGQIIPYGYTF.

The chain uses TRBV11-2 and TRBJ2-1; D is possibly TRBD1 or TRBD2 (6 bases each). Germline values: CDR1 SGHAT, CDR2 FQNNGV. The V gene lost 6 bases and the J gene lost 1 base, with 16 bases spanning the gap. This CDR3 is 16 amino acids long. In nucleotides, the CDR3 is TGTGCCAGCAGGAGAGGGGGGTTTGGTTCCTACAATGAGCAGTTCTTC. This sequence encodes CASRRGGFGSYNEQFF.

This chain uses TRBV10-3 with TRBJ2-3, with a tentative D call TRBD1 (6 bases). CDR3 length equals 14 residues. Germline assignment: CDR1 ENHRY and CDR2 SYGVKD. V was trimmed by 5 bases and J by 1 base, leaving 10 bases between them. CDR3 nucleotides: TGTGCCATCAGTAGGGGGTTGGGCACAGATACGCAGTATTTT. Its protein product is CAISRGLGTDTQYF.

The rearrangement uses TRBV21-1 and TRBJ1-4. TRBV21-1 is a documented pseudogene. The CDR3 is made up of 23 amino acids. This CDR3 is CASSKAPSIPRWGSRPTNEKLFF. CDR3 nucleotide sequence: TGTGCCAGCAGCAAAGCACCTTCAATTCCTAGGTGGGGATCACGGCCAACTAATGAAAAACTGTTTTTT.

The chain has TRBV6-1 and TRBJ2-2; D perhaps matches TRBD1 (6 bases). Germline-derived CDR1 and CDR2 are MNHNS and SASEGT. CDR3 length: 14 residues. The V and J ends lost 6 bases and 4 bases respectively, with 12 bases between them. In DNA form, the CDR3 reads TGTGCCAGCAGACAGGGCTTTGCCACCGGGGAGCTGTTTTTT. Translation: CASRQGFATGELFF.

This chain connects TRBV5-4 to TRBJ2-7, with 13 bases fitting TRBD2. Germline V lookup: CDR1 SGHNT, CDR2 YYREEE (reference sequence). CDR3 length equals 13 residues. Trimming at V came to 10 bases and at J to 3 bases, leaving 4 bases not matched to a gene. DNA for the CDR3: TGTGCCGGCGGGACTAGCGGGAACTACGAGCAGTACTTC. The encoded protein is CAGGTSGNYEQYF.

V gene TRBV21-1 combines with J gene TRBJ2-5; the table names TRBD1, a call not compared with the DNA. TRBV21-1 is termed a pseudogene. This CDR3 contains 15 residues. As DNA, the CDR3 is TGTGCCAGCAGCAAAACACAGGGGTACCAAGAGACCCAGTACTTC. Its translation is CASSKTQGYQETQYF.

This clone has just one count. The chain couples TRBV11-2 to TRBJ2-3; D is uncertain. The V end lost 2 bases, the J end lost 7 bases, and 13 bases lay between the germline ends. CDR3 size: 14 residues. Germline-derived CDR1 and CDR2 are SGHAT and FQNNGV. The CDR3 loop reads CASSLSRVPNTQYF. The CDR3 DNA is TGTGCCAGCAGCTTATCAAGAGTCCCAAATACGCAGTATTTT.

The CDR3 nucleotides are TGTGCCAGCAGTTACCGCGGGGAGCTGTTTTTT. Its translation: CASSYRGELFF. The J gene is TRBJ2-2, the V gene TRBV6-6; D is unresolved. CDR1 is MNHNY, CDR2 SVGAGI, per germline (reference sequence). The CDR3 runs 11 residues. V was pared by 2 bases and J by 7 bases, with 2 bases between.

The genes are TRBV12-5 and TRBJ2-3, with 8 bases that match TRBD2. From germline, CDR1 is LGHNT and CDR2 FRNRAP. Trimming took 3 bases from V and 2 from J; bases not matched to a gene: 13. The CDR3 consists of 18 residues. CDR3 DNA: TGTGCTAGTGGTTTACCCAGCCGGGGGGGCACTATCACAGATACGCAGTATTTT. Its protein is CASGLPSRGGTITDTQYF.

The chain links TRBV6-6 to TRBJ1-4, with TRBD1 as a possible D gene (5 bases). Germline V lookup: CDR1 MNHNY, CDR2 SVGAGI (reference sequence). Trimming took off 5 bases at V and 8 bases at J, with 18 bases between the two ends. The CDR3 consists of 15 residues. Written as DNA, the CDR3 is TGTGCCAGCAGTCCCCTACTGAAGGGGCGGGAAAAACTGTTTTTT. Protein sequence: CASSPLLKGREKLFF.

Here the CDR3 DNA reads TGTGCCAGCAGCAAAGCACAAACGCGTGGCCTGAACACCGGGGAGCTGTTTTTT. Protein sequence: CASSKAQTRGLNTGELFF. V is TRBV21-1 and J is TRBJ2-2. TRBV21-1 is noted as a pseudogene. This CDR3 is 18 amino acids long.

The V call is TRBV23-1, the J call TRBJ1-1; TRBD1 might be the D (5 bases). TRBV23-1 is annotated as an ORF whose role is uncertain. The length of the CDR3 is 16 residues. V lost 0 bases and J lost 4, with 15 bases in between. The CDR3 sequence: CASSQSGPPRGTEAFF. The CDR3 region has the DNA TGCGCCAGCAGTCAATCGGGGCCTCCCCGGGGCACTGAAGCTTTCTTT.